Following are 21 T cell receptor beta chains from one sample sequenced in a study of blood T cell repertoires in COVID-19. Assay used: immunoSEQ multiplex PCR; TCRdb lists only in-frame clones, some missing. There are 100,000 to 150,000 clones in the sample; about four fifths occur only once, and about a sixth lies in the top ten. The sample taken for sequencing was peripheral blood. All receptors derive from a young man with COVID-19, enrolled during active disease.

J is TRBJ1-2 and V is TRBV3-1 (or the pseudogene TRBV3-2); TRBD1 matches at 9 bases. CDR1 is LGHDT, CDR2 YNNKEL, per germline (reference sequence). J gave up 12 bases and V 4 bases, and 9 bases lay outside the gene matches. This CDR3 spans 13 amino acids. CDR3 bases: TGTGCCAGCAGCCCATGGACAGGGGAAGCGAACACCTTC. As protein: CASSPWTGEANTF.

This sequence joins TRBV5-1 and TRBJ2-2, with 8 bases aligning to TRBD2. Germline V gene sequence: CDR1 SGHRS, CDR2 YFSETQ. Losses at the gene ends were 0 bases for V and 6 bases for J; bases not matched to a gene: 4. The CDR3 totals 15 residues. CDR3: CASSLVAGGAGELFF. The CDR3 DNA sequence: TGCGCCAGCAGCTTGGTCGCGGGGGGCGCCGGGGAGCTGTTTTTT.

CDR3 region: CASSQRLAPGEQYF. The CDR3 nucleotides are TGTGCCAGCAGCCAGCGGCTAGCGCCGGGGGAGCAGTACTTC. This chain connects TRBV11-3 to TRBJ2-7; weak D call: TRBD2 (6 bases). Germline lookup yields CDR1 SGHNT and CDR2 YENEEA. V was shortened by 5 bases and J by 7 bases, with 18 bases between the two germline ends. This CDR3 is built from 14 residues.

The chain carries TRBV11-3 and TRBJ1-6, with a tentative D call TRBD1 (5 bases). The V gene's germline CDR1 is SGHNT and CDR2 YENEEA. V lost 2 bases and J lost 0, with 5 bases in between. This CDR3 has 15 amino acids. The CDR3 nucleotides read TGTGCCAGCAGCTTACAGGGCTCCTATAATTCACCCCTCCACTTT. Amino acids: CASSLQGSYNSPLHF.

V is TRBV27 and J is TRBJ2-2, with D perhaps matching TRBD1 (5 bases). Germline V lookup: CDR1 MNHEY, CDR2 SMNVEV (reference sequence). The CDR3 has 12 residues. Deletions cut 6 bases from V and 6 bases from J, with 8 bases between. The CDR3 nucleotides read TGTGCCAGCAGCAGGGTCCCCGGGGAGCTGTTTTTT. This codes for CASSRVPGELFF.

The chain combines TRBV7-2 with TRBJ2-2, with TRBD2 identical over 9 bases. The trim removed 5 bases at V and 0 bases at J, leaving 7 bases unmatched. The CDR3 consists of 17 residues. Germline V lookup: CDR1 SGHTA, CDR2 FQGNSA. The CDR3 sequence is CASSRPAGGPNTGELFF. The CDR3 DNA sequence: TGTGCCAGCAGCCGCCCGGCGGGGGGGCCGAACACCGGGGAGCTGTTTTTT. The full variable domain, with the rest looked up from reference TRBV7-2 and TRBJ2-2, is GAGVSQSPSNKVTEKGKDVELRCDPISGHTALYWYRQSLGQGLEFLIYFQGNSAPDKSGLPSDRFSAERTGGSVSTLTIQRTQQEDSAVYLCASSRPAGGPNTGELFFGEGSRLTVL.

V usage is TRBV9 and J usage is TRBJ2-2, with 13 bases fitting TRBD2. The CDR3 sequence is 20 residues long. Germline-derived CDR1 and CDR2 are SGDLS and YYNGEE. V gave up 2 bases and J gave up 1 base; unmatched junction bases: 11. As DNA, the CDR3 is TGTGCCAGCAGCGTGACCTCGGGACTAGCGGGGATTGGGAACACCGGGGAGCTGTTTTTT. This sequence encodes CASSVTSGLAGIGNTGELFF. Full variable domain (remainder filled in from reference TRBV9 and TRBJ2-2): DSGVTQTPKHLITATGQRVTLRCSPRSGDLSVYWYQQSLDQGLQFLIQYYNGEERAKGNILERFSAQQFPDLHSELNLSSLELGDSALYFCASSVTSGLAGIGNTGELFFGEGSRLTVL.

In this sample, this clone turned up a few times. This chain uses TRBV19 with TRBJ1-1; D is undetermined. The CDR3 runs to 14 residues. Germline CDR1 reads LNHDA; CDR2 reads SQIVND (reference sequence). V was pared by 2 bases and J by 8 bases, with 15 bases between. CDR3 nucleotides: TGTGCCAGTAGTATATTCGTGGGCAGTCCAGAAGCTTTCTTT. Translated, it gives CASSIFVGSPEAFF.

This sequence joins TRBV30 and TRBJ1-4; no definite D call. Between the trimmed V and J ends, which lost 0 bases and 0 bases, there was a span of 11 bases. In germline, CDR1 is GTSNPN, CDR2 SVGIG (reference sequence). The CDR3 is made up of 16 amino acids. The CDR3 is CAWSVYGHPTNEKLFF. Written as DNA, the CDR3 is TGTGCCTGGAGTGTATATGGGCATCCAACTAATGAAAAACTGTTTTTT.

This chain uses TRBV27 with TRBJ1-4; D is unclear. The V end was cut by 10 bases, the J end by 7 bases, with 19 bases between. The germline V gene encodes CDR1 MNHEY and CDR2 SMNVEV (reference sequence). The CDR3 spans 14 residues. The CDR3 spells CATRPLGGLEKLFF. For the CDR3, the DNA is TGTGCCACTCGGCCTCTTGGCGGTCTTGAAAAACTGTTTTTT.

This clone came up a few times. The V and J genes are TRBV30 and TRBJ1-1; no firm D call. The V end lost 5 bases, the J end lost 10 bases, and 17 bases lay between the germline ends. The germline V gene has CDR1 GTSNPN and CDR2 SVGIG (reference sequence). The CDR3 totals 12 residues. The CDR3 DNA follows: TGTGCCTGGGACCCCGGTCCCACCGGAGCTTTCTTT. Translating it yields CAWDPGPTGAFF. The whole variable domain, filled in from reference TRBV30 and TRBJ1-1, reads SQTIHQWPATLVQPVGSPLSLECTVEGTSNPNLYWYRQAAGRGLQLLFYSVGIGQISSEVPQNLSASRPQDRQFILSSKKLLLSDSGFYLCAWDPGPTGAFFGQGTRLTVV.

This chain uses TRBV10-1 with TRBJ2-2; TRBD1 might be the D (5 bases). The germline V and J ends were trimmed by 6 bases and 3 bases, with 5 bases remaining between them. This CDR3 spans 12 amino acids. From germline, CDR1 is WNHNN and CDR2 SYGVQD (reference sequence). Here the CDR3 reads CASRTDTGELFF. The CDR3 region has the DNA TGCGCCAGCAGGACAGACACCGGGGAGCTGTTTTTT.

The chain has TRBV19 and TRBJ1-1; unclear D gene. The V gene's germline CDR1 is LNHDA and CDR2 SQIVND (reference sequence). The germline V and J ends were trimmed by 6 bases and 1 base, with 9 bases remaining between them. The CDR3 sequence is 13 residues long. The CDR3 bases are TGTGCCAGTAGAAGACGGGAGAACACTGAAGCTTTCTTT. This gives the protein CASRRRENTEAFF.

DNA of the CDR3: TGTGCCAGTGCGTCGGTAGACAGCTCCTACAATGAGCAGTTCTTC. Residues: CASASVDSSYNEQFF. The rearrangement links TRBV6-4 to TRBJ2-1; D is possibly TRBD1 (5 bases). This CDR3 contains 15 residues. V was clipped by 9 bases and J by 0 bases, with 15 bases between them. Germline-derived CDR1 and CDR2 are MRHNA and SNTAGT.

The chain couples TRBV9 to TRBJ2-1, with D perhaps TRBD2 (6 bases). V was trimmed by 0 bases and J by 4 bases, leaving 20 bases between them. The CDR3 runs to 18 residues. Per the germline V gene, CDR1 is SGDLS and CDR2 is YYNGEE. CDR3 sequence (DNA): TGTGCCAGCAGCGTAGAAGGCGTGGGGGGTGGAGGTTACAATGAGCAGTTCTTC. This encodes CASSVEGVGGGGYNEQFF.

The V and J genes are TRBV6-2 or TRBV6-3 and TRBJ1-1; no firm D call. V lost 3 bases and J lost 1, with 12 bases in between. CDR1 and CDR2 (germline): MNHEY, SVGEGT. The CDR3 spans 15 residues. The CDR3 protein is CASSYPGGSNTEAFF. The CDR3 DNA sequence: TGTGCCAGCAGTTATCCGGGCGGGTCGAACACTGAAGCTTTCTTT.

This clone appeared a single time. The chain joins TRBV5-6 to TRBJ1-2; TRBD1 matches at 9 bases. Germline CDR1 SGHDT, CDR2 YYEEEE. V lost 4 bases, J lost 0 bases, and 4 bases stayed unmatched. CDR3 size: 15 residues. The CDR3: CASSRGQGSNYGYTF. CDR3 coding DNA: TGTGCCAGCAGCCGGGGACAGGGCTCTAACTATGGCTACACCTTC. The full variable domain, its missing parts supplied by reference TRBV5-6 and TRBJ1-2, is DAGVTQSPTHLIKTRGQQVTLRCSPKSGHDTVSWYQQALGQGPQFIFQYYEEEERQRGNFPDRFSGHQFPNYSSELNVNALLLGDSALYLCASSRGQGSNYGYTFGSGTRLTVV.

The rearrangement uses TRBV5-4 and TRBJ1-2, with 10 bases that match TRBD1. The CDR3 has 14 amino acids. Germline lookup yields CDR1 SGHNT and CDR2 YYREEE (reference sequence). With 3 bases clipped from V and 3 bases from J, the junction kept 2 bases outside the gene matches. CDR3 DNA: TGTGCCAGCAGCTCGGGGACAGGGGACTATGGCTACACCTTC. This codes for CASSSGTGDYGYTF.

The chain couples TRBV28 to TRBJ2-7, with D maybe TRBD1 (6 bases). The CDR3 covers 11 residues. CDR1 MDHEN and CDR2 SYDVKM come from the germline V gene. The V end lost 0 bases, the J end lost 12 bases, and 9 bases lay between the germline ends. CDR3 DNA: TGTGCCAGCAGTTTATGCCAGGGGCCGTACTTC. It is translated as CASSLCQGPYF.

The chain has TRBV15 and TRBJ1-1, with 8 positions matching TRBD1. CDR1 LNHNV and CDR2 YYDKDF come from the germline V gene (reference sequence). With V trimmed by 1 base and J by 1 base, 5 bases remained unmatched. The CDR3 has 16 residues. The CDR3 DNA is TGTGCCACCAGCAGAGCGGCCGGGACAGGGAACACTGAAGCTTTCTTT. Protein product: CATSRAAGTGNTEAFF.

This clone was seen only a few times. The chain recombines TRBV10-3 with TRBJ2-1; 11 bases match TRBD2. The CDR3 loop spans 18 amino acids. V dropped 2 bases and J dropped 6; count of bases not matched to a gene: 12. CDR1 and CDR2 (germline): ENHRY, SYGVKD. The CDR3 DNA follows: TGTGCCATCAGTGAGAGGACTAGCGGGCCCGGAGCCTTCAATGAGCAGTTCTTC. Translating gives CAISERTSGPGAFNEQFF.